Below are 21 T cell receptor beta chains sequenced from a single sample in a study of blood T cell repertoires in COVID-19. The table came from immunoSEQ multiplex PCR; TCRdb's copy has only in-frame clones and leaves some out. The table records fewer than 250,000 clones, about four fifths of them present only once. Sequencing input: peripheral blood. All receptors come from a woman aged 70-85 years with active or convalescent COVID-19.

The chain employs TRBV4-1 and TRBJ2-1; 10 bases line up with TRBD2. The CDR3 runs 16 residues. Germline V gene lookup returns CDR1 MGHRA and CDR2 YSYEKL. Trimming took 2 bases from V and 4 from J; bases not matched to a gene: 5. The CDR3 spells CASSQSSSGSYNEQFF. CDR3 DNA sequence: TGCGCCAGCAGCCAATCGTCTAGCGGGAGTTACAATGAGCAGTTCTTC.

A remark on this clone: The junction does not match germline at one end; this may be a read error. The CDR3 region is CASSQGGLAKDTQYF. CDR3 nucleotides: TGTGCCAGCAGTCAAGGTGGACTAGCCAAAGATACGCAGTATTTT. The rearrangement uses TRBV3-1 (or the pseudogene TRBV3-2) and TRBJ2-3; 8 positions agree with TRBD2. CDR3 size: 15 residues. The germline V gene encodes CDR1 LGHDT and CDR2 YNNKEL (reference sequence).

The chain couples TRBV10-2 to TRBJ2-3, with D perhaps TRBD1 (5 bases). V lost 11 bases and J 2 bases, leaving 17 bases between the germline ends. The CDR3 sequence is 14 residues long. CDR1 is WSHSY and CDR2 is SAAADI in the germline V gene. CDR3 nucleotides: TGCGCCCGACTCATCTGGGGCGCCACAGATACGCAGTATTTT. It codes for CARLIWGATDTQYF.

The CDR3 nucleotides are TGTGCCAGCAGGGGACTAGCGGACAATGAGCAGTTCTTC. Translation: CASRGLADNEQFF. The rearrangement links TRBV6-4 to TRBJ2-1, with 11 bases matching TRBD2. The germline V gene has CDR1 MRHNA and CDR2 SNTAGT. The CDR3 has 13 amino acids. V lost 6 bases, J lost 5 bases, and 0 bases stayed unmatched.

V gene TRBV9 combines with J gene TRBJ2-5, with TRBD2 matching 8 bases. The V segment lost 5 bases and the J segment 3 bases; nucleotides outside the gene matches: 3. The CDR3 contains 13 residues. CDR1 is SGDLS and CDR2 is YYNGEE in the germline V gene. CDR3 DNA: TGTGCCAGCAGACCACTAGCGGAAGAGACCCAGTACTTC. This translates into CASRPLAEETQYF.

This rearrangement joins TRBV28 to TRBJ2-3; 8 bases match TRBD1. Per germline, CDR1 MDHEN and CDR2 SYDVKM. J lost 12 bases, V lost 6 bases, and 5 bases had no gene match. The CDR3 is 11 residues long. CDR3 region: CASRGTGNQYF. The CDR3, as DNA: TGTGCCAGCAGAGGGACAGGTAATCAGTATTTT. Drawing the rest from reference TRBV28 and TRBJ2-3, the complete variable domain is DVKVTQSSRYLVKRTGEKVFLECVQDMDHENMFWYRQDPGLGLRLIYFSYDVKMKEKGDIPEGYSVSREKKERFSLILESASTNQTSMYLCASRGTGNQYFGPGTRLTVL.

V and J are TRBV29-1 and TRBJ2-1; 7 bases fit TRBD1. This CDR3 contains 14 residues. J was trimmed by 7 bases and V by 7 bases; bases with no gene match: 13. Germline loops: CDR1 SQVTM, CDR2 ANQGSEA. The CDR3: CSARDRARGNEQFF. The DNA for the CDR3 is TGCAGCGCCAGAGACAGGGCCCGAGGGAATGAGCAGTTCTTC.

V is TRBV19 and J is TRBJ1-1; D uncertain. V lost 10 bases, J lost 3 bases, and 15 bases lay in between. The CDR3 length is 13 residues. Looked up from germline, CDR1 is LNHDA and CDR2 is SQIVND (reference sequence). This CDR3 reads CATRRVGDTEAFF. In DNA form, the CDR3 reads TGTGCCACCAGGAGGGTTGGCGACACTGAAGCTTTCTTT.

V usage is TRBV3-1 (or the pseudogene TRBV3-2) and J usage is TRBJ1-1; no definite D call. The CDR3 length is 14 residues. Germline CDR1 LGHDT, CDR2 YNNKEL (reference sequence). Between the trimmed V and J ends, which lost 5 bases and 1 base, there was a span of 11 bases. The DNA for the CDR3 is TGTGCCAGCAGCTATTGGCGCGGGAACACTGAAGCTTTCTTT. It codes for CASSYWRGNTEAFF.

V and J are TRBV28 and TRBJ2-7; TRBD1 aligns across 12 bases. This CDR3 contains 15 residues. Germline CDR1 and CDR2: MDHEN and SYDVKM. Trimming cost V 4 bases and J 7 bases; bases outside gene matches: 8. The CDR3 loop reads CASSSGTGGLGEQYF. CDR3 nucleotides: TGTGCCAGCAGTTCAGGGACAGGGGGCCTGGGTGAGCAGTACTTC. Full variable domain (missing parts from reference TRBV28 and TRBJ2-7): DVKVTQSSRYLVKRTGEKVFLECVQDMDHENMFWYRQDPGLGLRLIYFSYDVKMKEKGDIPEGYSVSREKKERFSLILESASTNQTSMYLCASSSGTGGLGEQYFGPGTRLTVT.

The chain links TRBV6-6 to TRBJ1-1; no clear D gene. This CDR3 comprises 13 residues. Germline V lookup: CDR1 MNHNY, CDR2 SVGAGI (reference sequence). The V and J ends lost 0 bases and 3 bases respectively, with 5 bases between them. The CDR3 reads CASSYSVDTEAFF. Written as DNA, the CDR3 is TGTGCCAGCAGTTACTCTGTCGACACTGAAGCTTTCTTT.

The V call is TRBV6-5, the J call TRBJ1-6; 7 bases map to TRBD1. From germline, CDR1 is MNHEY and CDR2 SVGAGI. The CDR3 has 15 amino acids. J gave up 7 bases and V 6 bases, and 9 bases lay outside the gene matches. In DNA form, the CDR3 reads TGTGCCAGCAGGGCCCTCCGGGACAGAAATTCACCCCTCCACTTT. Its translation: CASRALRDRNSPLHF.

The chain couples TRBV24-1 to TRBJ2-3; 9 nucleotides agree with TRBD1. The CDR3 runs to 17 residues. Germline V gene sequence: CDR1 KGHDR, CDR2 SFDVKD. J lost 0 bases, V lost 4 bases, and 7 bases had no gene match. The CDR3 loop is CATSESGTGISTDTQYF. The CDR3 DNA reads as TGTGCCACCAGTGAATCCGGGACAGGGATTAGCACAGATACGCAGTATTTT.

The V gene is TRBV6-1, the J gene TRBJ2-6; a possible D gene is TRBD1 (6 bases). This CDR3 spans 20 amino acids. CDR1 and CDR2 from the germline V gene are MNHNS and SASEGT. V was cut by 1 base and J by 0 bases, with 19 bases left in between. This CDR3 reads CASSEVLQGSFSSGANVLTF. For the CDR3, the DNA is TGTGCCAGCAGTGAAGTATTACAGGGTTCCTTTAGCTCTGGGGCCAACGTCCTGACTTTC.

This sequence joins TRBV7-6 and TRBJ2-2; 7 positions match TRBD2. The CDR3 sequence is 15 residues long. The trim removed 2 bases at V and 2 bases at J, leaving 2 bases unmatched. Germline CDR1 and CDR2: SGHVS and FNYEAQ. This CDR3 reads CASSLQAGNTGELFF. CDR3 nucleotide sequence: TGTGCCAGCAGCTTACAAGCGGGAAACACCGGGGAGCTGTTTTTT.

This clone occurred many times. V is TRBV2 and J is TRBJ2-7; possible D gene TRBD2, 5 bases. Germline V gene lookup returns CDR1 SNHLY and CDR2 FYNNEI. The CDR3 consists of 13 residues. Trimming took 4 bases from V and 4 from J, leaving 11 bases between them. The CDR3 DNA is TGTGCCAGCAGTGGTGTGGGAGATTACGAGCAGTACTTC. Amino acid sequence: CASSGVGDYEQYF.

The rearrangement uses TRBV7-9 and TRBJ2-1, with TRBD2 identical over 7 bases. The ends lost 5 bases at V and 0 bases at J; junction bases unmatched: 4. This CDR3 contains 15 residues. Germline lookup yields CDR1 SEHNR and CDR2 FQNEAQ (reference sequence). The CDR3: CASSRGESSYNEQFF. For the CDR3, the DNA is TGTGCCAGCAGCCGGGGGGAGAGCTCCTACAATGAGCAGTTCTTC.

This clone is a singleton in its sample. This chain connects TRBV12-3 or TRBV12-4 to TRBJ1-5; TRBD1 is a possible D gene (6 bases). Between the trimmed V and J ends, which lost 5 bases and 4 bases, there was a span of 6 bases. CDR3 length: 12 amino acids. The CDR3 DNA is TGTGCCAGCAGTGGGACAAATCAGCCCCAGCATTTT. It translates to CASSGTNQPQHF.

The V and J genes are TRBV7-9 and TRBJ1-3, with 10 bases aligning to TRBD1. This CDR3 contains 11 residues. Germline CDR1 and CDR2: SEHNR and FQNEAQ (reference sequence). The V and J ends lost 5 bases and 15 bases, in that order; junction bases with no gene match: 4. CDR3 DNA sequence: TGTGCCAGCAGCGTGGGACAGGGGAAATATTTT. Its translation is CASSVGQGKYF.

The rearrangement joins TRBV9 to TRBJ2-7; a weak D match, TRBD2 (6 bases). The germline CDR1 and CDR2 sequences are SGDLS and YYNGEE. Trimming pared 2 bases from V and 4 bases from J, leaving 22 bases between. The CDR3 loop spans 17 amino acids. The CDR3 reads CASSVNFGGESQYEQYF. CDR3 nucleotides: TGTGCCAGCAGCGTCAATTTCGGGGGTGAAAGCCAGTACGAGCAGTACTTC.

The V call is TRBV5-1, the J call TRBJ2-7, with D hard to call. V shed 0 bases and J shed 3 bases, with 13 bases lying between them. The germline gives CDR1 SGHRS, CDR2 YFSETQ. The CDR3 runs 15 residues. CDR3 nucleotides: TGCGCCAGCAGCTTGGCCGCGTCAGAGGTCTACGAGCAGTACTTC. As protein: CASSLAASEVYEQYF.